The next 7 T cell receptor beta chains were all read from a single sample in a study of identical twins. TCRdb re-called the 5' RACE reads through MiXCR, storing one row per CDR3 protein. The table records about 240,000 distinct CDR3 sequences, roughly a tenth of them present only once. The sequenced sample consisted of memory T cells sorted from blood. The receptors come from a middle-aged man in good health.

This clonotype came up many times. The chain couples TRBV20-1 to TRBJ1-5; tentative D call: TRBD1 (5 bases). CDR1 DFQATT and CDR2 SNEGSKA come from the germline V gene (reference sequence). V lost 3 bases and J lost 2, with 5 bases in between. The CDR3 totals 12 residues. The CDR3 sequence: CSASRGNQPQHF. CDR3 in DNA: TGCAGTGCTAGCAGGGGCAATCAGCCCCAGCATTTT.

V gene TRBV4-1 combines with J gene TRBJ1-1; D unresolved. Trimming shortened V by 2 bases and J by 1 base, and 17 bases separated the two germline ends. Germline assignment: CDR1 MGHRA and CDR2 YSYEKL. There are 17 residues in the CDR3. The CDR3 sequence is CASSQSVGRMRNTEAFF. In nucleotides, the CDR3 is TGCGCCAGCAGCCAATCCGTGGGCAGGATGAGGAACACTGAAGCTTTCTTT.

V is TRBV15 and J is TRBJ2-5; D ambiguous. There are 17 residues in the CDR3. Germline CDR1 is LNHNV and CDR2 is YYDKDF (reference sequence). The V gene lost 0 bases and the J gene lost 0 bases, with 14 bases spanning the gap. The CDR3 DNA reads TGTGCCACCAGCAGAGATCCCAGAGACCGGTACCAAGAGACCCAGTACTTC. Its protein is CATSRDPRDRYQETQYF.

This clonotype was found many times. The rearrangement links TRBV5-6 to TRBJ1-5; 10 nucleotides match TRBD1. Germline loops: CDR1 SGHDT, CDR2 YYEEEE. With V trimmed by 4 bases and J by 6 bases, 10 bases remained unmatched. The CDR3 length is 16 residues. Here the CDR3 reads CASSIPPGQGIQPQHF. The CDR3 nucleotides read TGTGCCAGCAGCATACCTCCGGGACAGGGGATTCAGCCCCAGCATTTT.

This clonotype was counted at least ten times. The chain employs TRBV6-1 and TRBJ1-5; no clear D. Between the trimmed V and J ends, which lost 6 bases and 2 bases, there was a span of 8 bases. Looked up from germline, CDR1 is MNHNS and CDR2 is SASEGT. The CDR3 spans 13 residues. The CDR3 nucleotides are TGTGCCAGCAGCCCCGGAGGCAATCAGCCCCAGCATTTT. Protein sequence: CASSPGGNQPQHF.

This clonotype was recorded many times. This chain joins TRBV7-2 and TRBJ2-1; D is perhaps TRBD1 (5 bases). Germline V gene sequence: CDR1 SGHTA, CDR2 FQGNSA. Trimming stripped 5 bases from V and 12 bases from J, with 14 bases between. CDR3 size: 12 residues. CDR3 sequence: CASSADRIVQFF. CDR3 sequence (DNA): TGTGCCAGCAGCGCCGACAGAATAGTGCAGTTCTTC. Full variable domain (rest looked up from reference TRBV7-2 and TRBJ2-1): GAGVSQSPSNKVTEKGKDVELRCDPISGHTALYWYRQSLGQGLEFLIYFQGNSAPDKSGLPSDRFSAERTGGSVSTLTIQRTQQEDSAVYLCASSADRIVQFFGPGTRLTVL.

This clonotype was counted between two and nine times. The gene calls are TRBV5-1 and TRBJ2-5, with a weak D call TRBD2 (5 bases). CDR3 length equals 15 residues. Trimming removed 5 bases from V and 5 bases from J, with 19 bases in between. Germline CDR1 reads SGHRS; CDR2 reads YFSETQ. The CDR3 DNA reads as TGCGCCAGCAGTCTCCAATCCAGAACGGGGGAGACCCAGTACTTC. It encodes CASSLQSRTGETQYF.